This T cell receptor beta chain appears in the sequencing data of a study of early T cells in non-severe SARS-CoV-2 infection. Background on the study: Chains stayed unpaired after sequencing of bulk RNA from unsorted whole blood. The study's findings and limits: Using VDJdb, the matching emphasized anti-spike CD8 responses while missing private and CD4 specificities.

TCRdb reanalysed the 5' RACE reads using MiXCR and keeps one entry per CDR3 protein. This table has 55,000 to 75,000 distinct CDR3 sequences, approximately 7.7% appearing once. Worth noting for this clonotype: The antigen is unknown.

This CDR3 has 11 residues. Trimming left V 2 bases short and J 4 bases short, with 4 bases between. Per germline, CDR1 SGHRS and CDR2 YFSETQ. This chain joins TRBV5-1 and TRBJ2-7; D not resolved. Sequencing used whole blood. The clonotype originates from an adult who was a healthcare worker with PCR-confirmed SARS-CoV-2 infection or an uninfected control (not recorded which). The CDR3 DNA reads as TGCGCCAGCAGCTTCGGGTACGAGCAGTACTTC. Residues: CASSFGYEQYF. Looking up the rest from reference TRBV5-1 and TRBJ2-7 gives the full variable domain: KAGVTQTPRYLIKTRGQQVTLSCSPISGHRSVSWYQQTPGQGLQFLFEYFSETQRNKGNFPGRFSGRQFSNSRSEMNVSTLELGDSALYLCASSFGYEQYFGPGTRLTVT.